These T cell receptor beta chains were read from a single sample in a study of cytomegalovirus exposure and HLA in healthy donors. Libraries were prepared by immunoSEQ multiplex PCR; TCRdb keeps only in-frame clonotypes and omits some of them. Here the sample spans roughly 180,000 clones, roughly 75% being singletons. Sequenced input: PBMCs. The receptors derive from a female donor in good health and CMV-seronegative. CDR3s include the opening cysteine and the closing phenylalanine or tryptophan. Each record gives: clone size, J gene, V gene, D gene, CDR3 protein, CDR3 DNA. The D gene is left open where the match is weak. Size tells how often a clone was seen (once, few, many) or the class of an expanded clone, and some rows leave it out.

size: -
J: TRBJ2-5
V: TRBV11-2
D: TRBD2
CDR3: CASKIAGSQETQYF
DNA: TGTGCCAGCAAAATAGCGGGATCCCAAGAGACCCAGTACTTC

size: -
J: TRBJ1-5
V: TRBV18
D: -
CDR3: CASTGGSNQPQHF
DNA: TGTGCCAGCACCGGGGGTAGCAATCAGCCCCAGCATTTT

size: -
J: TRBJ2-6
V: TRBV9
D: -
CDR3: CASSPARQGLSGANVLTF
DNA: TGTGCCAGCAGCCCAGCCCGGCAGGGTCTGTCTGGGGCCAACGTCCTGACTTTC

size: -
J: TRBJ2-7
V: TRBV28
D: -
CDR3: CASSPDRGGREQYF
DNA: TGTGCCAGCAGCCCCGACAGGGGAGGGCGCGAGCAGTACTTC

size: -
J: TRBJ2-5
V: TRBV7-9
D: TRBD1
CDR3: CASSPETEQGPQETQYF
DNA: TGTGCCAGCAGCCCGGAGACAGAACAGGGGCCGCAAGAGACCCAGTACTTC

size: -
J: TRBJ1-1
V: TRBV29-1
D: -
CDR3: CSANPGTEAFF
DNA: TGCAGCGCCAATCCAGGGACTGAAGCTTTCTTT

size: -
J: TRBJ1-2
V: TRBV29-1
D: TRBD1
CDR3: CSVPGQGIGYTF
DNA: TGCAGCGTGCCGGGACAGGGAATTGGCTACACCTTC

size: few
J: TRBJ1-1
V: TRBV2
D: TRBD1
CDR3: CASKRDRNTEAFF
DNA: TGTGCCAGCAAGAGGGACAGGAACACTGAAGCTTTCTTT

size: -
J: TRBJ2-1
V: TRBV6-5
D: TRBD1
CDR3: CASSYLGQGPHEQFF
DNA: TGTGCCAGCAGTTACCTGGGACAGGGGCCCCATGAGCAGTTCTTC

size: once
J: TRBJ1-1
V: TRBV11-2
D: -
CDR3: CASSLARARNTEAFF
DNA: TGTGCCAGCAGCTTGGCCAGGGCGAGGAACACTGAAGCTTTCTTT

size: -
J: TRBJ1-4
V: TRBV30
D: -
CDR3: CAWSGGVNEKLFF
DNA: TGTGCCTGGAGCGGGGGGGTAAATGAAAAACTGTTTTTT

size: -
J: TRBJ2-2
V: TRBV4-1
D: -
CDR3: CASSQDLQRLNTGELFF
DNA: TGCGCCAGCAGCCAAGATTTGCAGCGGCTTAACACCGGGGAGCTGTTTTTT

size: -
J: TRBJ2-5
V: TRBV15
D: -
CDR3: CATSRGASQETQYF
DNA: TGTGCCACCAGCAGAGGGGCCTCACAAGAGACCCAGTACTTC

size: -
J: TRBJ2-7
V: TRBV19
D: TRBD1
CDR3: CASSWTGGGEQYF
DNA: TGTGCCAGTAGTTGGACAGGGGGCGGGGAGCAGTACTTC

size: -
J: TRBJ2-1
V: TRBV2
D: -
CDR3: CASTLGGASSYNEQFF
DNA: TGTGCCAGCACCCTAGGGGGGGCTAGCTCCTACAATGAGCAGTTCTTC

size: -
J: TRBJ1-2
V: TRBV4-3
D: TRBD1
CDR3: CASSPGTGFYGYTF
DNA: TGCGCCAGCAGCCCGGGGACAGGGTTCTATGGCTACACCTTC

size: -
J: TRBJ1-3
V: TRBV19
D: -
CDR3: CASFHPQLSGNTIYF
DNA: TGTGCCAGTTTCCACCCACAGCTCTCTGGAAACACCATATATTTT

size: -
J: TRBJ2-1
V: TRBV2
D: TRBD2
CDR3: CASSERPSGSSYNEQFF
DNA: TGTGCCAGCAGTGAACGCCCTAGCGGGAGCTCCTACAATGAGCAGTTCTTC

size: -
J: TRBJ1-1
V: TRBV6-5
D: TRBD1
CDR3: CASSYGRDSAEAFF
DNA: TGTGCCAGCAGTTACGGCCGGGACAGCGCTGAAGCTTTCTTT

size: -
J: TRBJ2-5
V: TRBV6-5
D: TRBD1
CDR3: CASKTGQAATQYF
DNA: TGTGCCAGCAAAACGGGACAGGCGGCGACCCAGTACTTC